A single sample is the source of the 17 T cell receptor beta chains below, sequenced in a study of shared clonotypes between healthy human individuals (dated by TCRdb to 2020 to 2022). CD8 naive samples were CD45RO-negative cells positively selected for CCR7, giving a CD45RA+CCR7+ population that excluded TemRA cells. The library was prepared using the immunoSEQ multiplex PCR assay. Not all clones reach the TCRdb copy of this immuneACCESS table, which keeps in-frame sequences only. Checked studies attribute under half of the gap to unresolved V genes and leave the rest unexplained. The sample table contains some 2,000,000 clones; only one count was recorded for roughly 95% of them. 1.1% of the sample is in the top ten clones. Sequencing was carried out using naive CD8+ T cells sorted from blood. The cell subset or site label for this specimen denotes: CD45RA+CCR7+. Receptor source: a man between 18 and 35 years old in good health.

On this clone itself: A much larger clone differs by one base, so this may be a read error. Other DNA variants within this sample encode the same CDR3. The rearrangement uses TRBV4-3 and TRBJ1-1; TRBD1 might be the D (6 bases). Germline V gives CDR1 LGHNA, CDR2 YSLEER. Trimming took 0 bases from V and 4 from J, leaving 9 bases between them. The CDR3 has 14 residues. The CDR3 DNA sequence: TGCGCCAGCAGCCAAGACAGGGGTAGCACTGAAGCTTTCTTT. Its translation is CASSQDRGSTEAFF.

Only one count was recorded for this clone. Other DNA variants within this sample encode the same CDR3. The J gene is TRBJ2-5, the V gene TRBV6-6; no reliable D call. Germline CDR1 and CDR2: MNHNY and SVGAGI (reference sequence). The length of the CDR3 is 11 residues. V lost 3 bases to trimming and J lost 4 bases, with 3 bases between them. The CDR3 here is CASSYGETQYF. CDR3 DNA sequence: TGTGCCAGCAGTTATGGAGAGACCCAGTACTTC.

Of note for this clone: This sample includes further DNA sequences coding for the same CDR3. The J gene is TRBJ2-1, the V gene TRBV27; 8 bases are a match to TRBD2. The CDR3 has 16 amino acids. Per germline, CDR1 MNHEY and CDR2 SMNVEV (reference sequence). V dropped 6 bases and J dropped 0; count of bases not matched to a gene: 7. The CDR3 coding sequence is TGTGCCAGCAGCCCGATAGCGGGGAGCTCCTACAATGAGCAGTTCTTC. Translating gives CASSPIAGSSYNEQFF.

Of note for this clone: The identical CDR3 is also encoded by other nucleotide sequences in the sample. The V call is TRBV11-3, the J call TRBJ2-7, with 8 bases that match TRBD1. There are 15 residues in the CDR3. V was pared by 1 base and J by 1 base, with 3 bases of the junction left unmatched. CDR1 and CDR2 from the germline V gene are SGHNT and YENEEA. This CDR3 reads CASSLGRGPSYEQYF. In nucleotides, the CDR3 is TGTGCCAGCAGCTTAGGCAGGGGGCCATCCTACGAGCAGTACTTC.

The chain carries TRBV28 and TRBJ2-5; TRBD2 aligns across 12 bases. The CDR3 is made up of 16 amino acids. The V gene's germline CDR1 is MDHEN and CDR2 SYDVKM. The trim removed 3 bases at V and 5 bases at J, leaving 7 bases unmatched. This CDR3 is CASSLTSGGGRETQYF. The CDR3, as DNA: TGTGCCAGCAGTTTGACTAGCGGGGGTGGTCGGGAGACCCAGTACTTC. Drawing the rest from reference TRBV28 and TRBJ2-5, the complete variable domain is DVKVTQSSRYLVKRTGEKVFLECVQDMDHENMFWYRQDPGLGLRLIYFSYDVKMKEKGDIPEGYSVSREKKERFSLILESASTNQTSMYLCASSLTSGGGRETQYFGPGTRLLVL.

In this sample, this clone turned up once. The chain carries TRBV5-8 and TRBJ1-4, with D possibly being TRBD1 (6 bases). V lost 2 bases, J lost 4 bases, and 12 bases lay in between. Per the germline V gene, CDR1 is SGHTS and CDR2 is YDEGEE. The CDR3 loop spans 15 amino acids. The CDR3 reads CASSFIRGVNEKLFF. The CDR3 DNA sequence: TGTGCCAGCAGCTTTATCAGGGGCGTTAATGAAAAACTGTTTTTT.

V and J are TRBV10-1 and TRBJ2-7; D is ambiguous. CDR1 is WNHNN, CDR2 SYGVQD, per germline (reference sequence). The CDR3 totals 17 residues. The V and J ends lost 4 bases and 6 bases respectively, with 25 bases between them. CDR3 nucleotide sequence: TGCGCCAGCAGTGTCCGCGTTTTAGGGCCATCGTTTGGCGAGCAGTACTTC. Translation: CASSVRVLGPSFGEQYF.

The chain is built from TRBV30 and TRBJ1-3; a weak D match, TRBD1 (5 bases). CDR1 is GTSNPN and CDR2 is SVGIG in the germline V gene (reference sequence). CDR3 length: 15 residues. Trimming stripped 3 bases from V and 0 bases from J, with 12 bases between. In DNA form, the CDR3 reads TGTGCCTGGAGCCCCCCAGGACACTCTGGAAACACCATATATTTT. This codes for CAWSPPGHSGNTIYF.

This chain joins TRBV11-3 and TRBJ2-2; D call uncertain. Trimming pared 1 base from V and 6 bases from J, leaving 6 bases between. CDR3 length equals 13 residues. CDR1 is SGHNT, CDR2 YENEEA, per germline. Written as DNA, the CDR3 is TGTGCCAGCAGCTTAGGGGTGGCCGGGGAGCTGTTTTTT. Residues: CASSLGVAGELFF.

This chain joins TRBV6-5 and TRBJ2-2, with a weak D call TRBD2 (6 bases). Per germline, CDR1 MNHEY and CDR2 SVGAGI. The CDR3 contains 16 residues. The V end lost 2 bases, the J end lost 4 bases, and 14 bases lay between the germline ends. The CDR3 reads CASSYTSGEGTGELFF. In DNA form, the CDR3 reads TGTGCCAGCAGTTACACGTCGGGAGAGGGCACCGGGGAGCTGTTTTTT.

The rearrangement uses TRBV27 and TRBJ2-1, with a tentative D call TRBD2 (5 bases). Germline V gene data show CDR1 as MNHEY and CDR2 as SMNVEV (reference sequence). The CDR3 is 14 amino acids. The CDR3 coding sequence is TGTATCAGCGGTGAGGCGGCATCCTACAATGAGCAGTTCTTC. Translating it yields CISGEAASYNEQFF.

Worth noting for this clone: In the same sample, other DNA sequences code for this CDR3. The chain links TRBV6-5 to TRBJ2-7; unclear D gene. The CDR3 covers 14 residues. Trimming left V 2 bases short and J 0 bases short, with 8 bases between. Germline V gives CDR1 MNHEY, CDR2 SVGAGI. The CDR3 bases are TGTGCCAGCAGTTACCAAGAATCCTCCTACGAGCAGTACTTC. As protein: CASSYQESSYEQYF.

This rearrangement joins TRBV4-1 to TRBJ1-1, with a weak D call TRBD1 (5 bases). Germline lookup yields CDR1 MGHRA and CDR2 YSYEKL. CDR3 size: 15 residues. V was pared by 4 bases and J by 6 bases, with 18 bases between. The CDR3, as DNA: TGCGCCAGCAGCCCGATGGGCCAGGGCTGGGCTGAAGCTTTCTTT. The encoded protein is CASSPMGQGWAEAFF.

As concerns this clone: The sample contains more than one DNA sequence encoding this CDR3. This sequence joins TRBV30 and TRBJ2-1; no definite D call. V lost 2 bases and J lost 0, with 5 bases in between. Germline V gives CDR1 GTSNPN, CDR2 SVGIG (reference sequence). The CDR3 runs to 13 residues. This CDR3 reads CAWSLFSYNEQFF. The CDR3 nucleotides are TGTGCCTGGAGTCTTTTCTCCTACAATGAGCAGTTCTTC.

The gene calls are TRBV11-3 and TRBJ1-3; 7 bases match TRBD1. The trim removed 4 bases at V and 1 base at J, leaving 7 bases unmatched. Germline CDR1 is SGHNT and CDR2 is YENEEA. This CDR3 has 16 amino acids. For the CDR3, the DNA is TGTGCCAGCAGCTCCGACAGGGCCTCTTCTGGAAACACCATATATTTT. Translation: CASSSDRASSGNTIYF.

The chain has TRBV4-2 and TRBJ2-7, with no clear D. In germline, CDR1 is LGHNA, CDR2 YNFKEQ. This CDR3 comprises 13 residues. The V end lost 4 bases, the J end lost 3 bases, and 10 bases lay between the germline ends. CDR3 protein: CASSPELGYEQYF. Here the CDR3 DNA reads TGTGCCAGCAGCCCGGAATTGGGCTACGAGCAGTACTTC.

The chain employs TRBV29-1 and TRBJ2-7; D gene ambiguous. CDR3 length: 13 residues. Germline V lookup: CDR1 SQVTM, CDR2 ANQGSEA. The V and J ends lost 0 bases and 1 base respectively, with 7 bases between them. This CDR3 is CSVEEPQSYEQYF. The CDR3 bases are TGCAGCGTTGAAGAGCCCCAATCCTACGAGCAGTACTTC.